One and the same sample provided the 26 T cell receptor beta chains below, sequenced in a study of blood T cell repertoires in COVID-19. Produced via immunoSEQ multiplex PCR; TCRdb's table is partial and in-frame only. The sample lists 170,000 or so clones, about 86% occurring once. The sample comprised peripheral blood. Every receptor here comes from a man in his fifties with active or convalescent COVID-19.

The chain combines TRBV19 with TRBJ1-1; 7 bases are a match to TRBD1. The germline V gene has CDR1 LNHDA and CDR2 SQIVND (reference sequence). Germline trimming cut 5 bases from V and 3 bases from J; bases unmatched to any gene: 6. The CDR3 covers 14 residues. The CDR3 DNA reads as TGTGCCAGTAGTTTCTTCGACAGGGACACTGAAGCTTTCTTT. This translates into CASSFFDRDTEAFF.

The chain carries TRBV12-3 or TRBV12-4 and TRBJ2-7, with 9 bases that match TRBD2. The CDR3 consists of 13 residues. Trimming removed 6 bases from V and 5 bases from J; junction bases left unmatched: 5. The CDR3 DNA follows: TGTGCCAGCAGGCCGACTAGCGGAGACGAGCAGTACTTC. Protein product: CASRPTSGDEQYF.

The V and J genes are TRBV11-3 and TRBJ2-6; 12 bases agree with TRBD1. The CDR3 is made up of 17 amino acids. V lost 5 bases and J lost 3; bases outside the gene matches: 5. The germline gives CDR1 SGHNT, CDR2 YENEEA. Here the CDR3 DNA reads TGTGCCAGCAGCCCCGGGACAGGGGGCGGTGGGGCCAACGTCCTGACTTTC. The encoded protein is CASSPGTGGGGANVLTF.

The chain is built from TRBV2 and TRBJ1-5, with a tentative D call TRBD1 (5 bases). This CDR3 has 14 amino acids. V was clipped by 7 bases and J by 0 bases, with 10 bases between them. Germline V gene sequence: CDR1 SNHLY, CDR2 FYNNEI. DNA of the CDR3: TGTGCCAGCACCAGGGCTTATAGCAATCAGCCCCAGCATTTT. This gives the protein CASTRAYSNQPQHF.

The V and J genes are TRBV6-5 and TRBJ2-1; TRBD1 aligns across 9 bases. Germline CDR1 and CDR2: MNHEY and SVGAGI. V was pared by 6 bases and J by 8 bases, with 11 bases of the junction left unmatched. The CDR3 sequence is 15 residues long. In DNA form, the CDR3 reads TGTGCCAGCAGCCCCGAAGGGACAGGGCCCCATGAGCAGTTCTTC. Encoded protein: CASSPEGTGPHEQFF.

This clone was seen only once. This chain joins TRBV7-2 and TRBJ1-2; unclear D gene. The germline V and J ends were trimmed by 8 bases and 4 bases, with 23 bases remaining between them. Germline loops: CDR1 SGHTA, CDR2 FQGNSA. This CDR3 is built from 16 residues. DNA for the CDR3: TGTGCCAGCGGAGGATCTCGCGGACGGTACTCCTATGGCTACACCTTC. The encoded protein is CASGGSRGRYSYGYTF.

V gene TRBV2 combines with J gene TRBJ2-5; D is possibly TRBD1 (5 bases). Trimming removed 5 bases at V and 2 bases at J, with 6 bases between. The CDR3 spans 12 residues. The germline gives CDR1 SNHLY, CDR2 FYNNEI. CDR3 sequence reads: CASSWTQETQYF. In DNA, the CDR3 is TGTGCCAGCAGTTGGACACAAGAGACCCAGTACTTC.

The chain carries TRBV15 and TRBJ2-1; TRBD1 matches 9 bases. Unmatched junction bases numbered 6, after V lost 5 bases and J lost 7 bases. The germline gives CDR1 LNHNV, CDR2 YYDKDF (reference sequence). CDR3 size: 14 residues. CDR3 sequence reads: CATSQQGAWNEQFF. CDR3 bases: TGTGCCACCAGCCAACAGGGGGCTTGGAATGAGCAGTTCTTC.

The V and J genes are TRBV19 and TRBJ1-6; 8 nucleotides agree with TRBD1. Germline V gives CDR1 LNHDA, CDR2 SQIVND (reference sequence). V shed 4 bases and J 7 bases; nucleotides not matched to a gene: 9. The CDR3 loop spans 16 amino acids. This CDR3 is CASSTPGQGGNSPLHF. The CDR3 coding sequence is TGTGCCAGTAGTACACCCGGACAGGGCGGGAATTCACCCCTCCACTTT.

The V call is TRBV28, the J call TRBJ2-1; TRBD1 aligns across 9 bases. Trimming cost V 6 bases and J 0 bases; bases outside gene matches: 6. Germline CDR1 is MDHEN and CDR2 is SYDVKM. The CDR3 is 16 residues long. The CDR3 coding sequence is TGTGCCAGCAGGACCACGGGACAGGGCTCCTACAATGAGCAGTTCTTC. Protein product: CASRTTGQGSYNEQFF. Together with reference TRBV28 and TRBJ2-1, the CDR3 gives the full variable domain: DVKVTQSSRYLVKRTGEKVFLECVQDMDHENMFWYRQDPGLGLRLIYFSYDVKMKEKGDIPEGYSVSREKKERFSLILESASTNQTSMYLCASRTTGQGSYNEQFFGPGTRLTVL.

This chain links TRBV23-1 with TRBJ2-2; possible D gene TRBD2, 5 bases. TRBV23-1 is designated an ORF whose function remains uncertain. The CDR3 spans 11 residues. Trimming shortened V by 11 bases and J by 7 bases, and 11 bases separated the two germline ends. CDR3 sequence reads: CAGEGGGELFF. The CDR3 bases are TGCGCCGGAGAGGGCGGCGGGGAGCTGTTTTTT.

This chain uses TRBV4-1 with TRBJ2-3; no clear D gene. V gave up 1 base and J gave up 6 bases, with 8 bases separating them. Germline V gives CDR1 MGHRA, CDR2 YSYEKL. The CDR3 is 13 residues long. As DNA, the CDR3 is TGCGCCAGCAGCCAAGGCGACTCCGATACGCAGTATTTT. Translating gives CASSQGDSDTQYF.

This clone has a single count. V is TRBV5-5 and J is TRBJ1-4, with D perhaps TRBD1 (5 bases). Trimming removed 1 base from V and 8 bases from J, with 12 bases in between. Germline CDR1 is SGHKS and CDR2 is YYEKEE (reference sequence). The CDR3 sequence is 14 residues long. CDR3 sequence (DNA): TGTGCCAGCAGCTTGTTGTCAGGGAGGGAAAAACTGTTTTTT. Its translation is CASSLLSGREKLFF.

To note about this clone: Other nucleotide sequences in the sample specify the same CDR3. The CDR3 coding sequence is TGTGCCAGCAGTTTGACTGGGGATACGCAGTATTTT. It translates to CASSLTGDTQYF. J is TRBJ2-3 and V is TRBV12-3 or TRBV12-4; the D is unclear. The CDR3 has 12 amino acids. The germline V and J ends were trimmed by 3 bases and 6 bases, with 7 bases remaining between them.

The CDR3: CASSRGTGSTF. The CDR3 region has the DNA TGTGCCAGCAGTCGGGGCACAGGGTCCACCTTC. This sequence joins TRBV6-5 and TRBJ1-2, with D perhaps matching TRBD1 (6 bases). Germline CDR1 and CDR2: MNHEY and SVGAGI. This CDR3 has 11 residues. Trimming pared 5 bases from V and 13 bases from J, leaving 14 bases between.

V usage is TRBV30 and J usage is TRBJ1-2; 7 nucleotides line up with TRBD1. The junction had 7 bases not matched to a gene; V was cut back by 2 bases and J by 4 bases. This CDR3 spans 14 amino acids. Germline CDR1 is GTSNPN and CDR2 is SVGIG (reference sequence). The CDR3 spells CAWSKTGVGYGYTF. The CDR3 nucleotides are TGTGCCTGGAGTAAAACAGGGGTGGGCTATGGCTACACCTTC.

Only one count was recorded for this clone. This chain joins TRBV11-1 and TRBJ1-1, with 7 bases lining up with TRBD1. The germline CDR1 and CDR2 sequences are SGHAT and FQDESV (reference sequence). With V trimmed by 5 bases and J by 5 bases, 8 bases remained unmatched. The CDR3 is 14 amino acids. CDR3 in DNA: TGTGCCAGCAGCAGTCAGGGGGTAGGGACTGAAGCTTTCTTT. Protein sequence: CASSSQGVGTEAFF.

This clone has only one observation. The gene calls are TRBV28 and TRBJ1-1; 7 nucleotides agree with TRBD1. The length of the CDR3 is 12 residues. From germline, CDR1 is MDHEN and CDR2 SYDVKM. Trimming removed 3 bases from V and 8 bases from J; junction bases left unmatched: 3. The CDR3 bases are TGTGCCAGCAGTTTGGGACAGAGAGAAGCTTTCTTT. It specifies CASSLGQREAFF.

The rearrangement links TRBV29-1 to TRBJ1-3, with D tentatively TRBD1 (5 bases). V gave up 3 bases and J gave up 2 bases, with 8 bases separating them. This CDR3 has 13 amino acids. The germline gives CDR1 SQVTM, CDR2 ANQGSEA. The CDR3 spells CSVETAAGNTIYF. The DNA for the CDR3 is TGCAGCGTTGAGACAGCAGCTGGAAACACCATATATTTT. Full variable domain (missing parts from reference TRBV29-1 and TRBJ1-3): SAVISQKPSRDICQRGTSLTIQCQVDSQVTMMFWYRQQPGQSLTLIATANQGSEATYESGFVIDKFPISRPNLTFSTLTVSNMSPEDSSIYLCSVETAAGNTIYFGEGSWLTVV.

The genes are TRBV7-2 and TRBJ1-6; a possible D gene is TRBD1 (6 bases). There are 16 residues in the CDR3. Looked up from germline, CDR1 is SGHTA and CDR2 is FQGNSA. Trimming removed 5 bases from V and 3 bases from J, with 14 bases in between. The CDR3 DNA reads TGTGCCAGCAGCCCGCCCCCGGGACACTATAATTCACCCCTCCACTTT. Translation: CASSPPPGHYNSPLHF.

The CDR3 reads CSASGTMASYEQYF. The CDR3 nucleotides are TGCAGTGCTAGTGGGACTATGGCGTCCTACGAGCAGTACTTC. The gene calls are TRBV20-1 and TRBJ2-7; 7 bases align to TRBD2. The CDR3 is 14 residues long. In germline, CDR1 is DFQATT, CDR2 SNEGSKA (reference sequence). With V trimmed by 3 bases and J by 1 base, 6 bases remained unmatched.

The CDR3 coding sequence is TGTGCCAGCAGCTTACAGGTTTCGATCCTTAGGGAGCAGTTCTTC. It is translated as CASSLQVSILREQFF. This rearrangement joins TRBV7-2 to TRBJ2-1; D unclear. The CDR3 loop spans 15 amino acids. V lost 2 bases to trimming and J lost 10 bases, with 18 bases between them. Germline V gene data show CDR1 as SGHTA and CDR2 as FQGNSA.

This sequence joins TRBV12-5 and TRBJ1-2; tentatively, D is TRBD1 (6 bases). V dropped 2 bases and J dropped 8 bases, with 21 bases sitting between them. CDR3 length equals 16 residues. CDR1 is LGHNT and CDR2 is FRNRAP in the germline V gene. Written as DNA, the CDR3 is TGTGCTAGTGGTTTGTCCACAGCCGGGACAAGGGTAGGCTACACCTTC. This sequence encodes CASGLSTAGTRVGYTF.

The V and J genes are TRBV30 and TRBJ1-5, with a tentative D call TRBD1 (5 bases). The CDR3 loop spans 15 amino acids. V lost 3 bases to trimming and J lost 3 bases, with 15 bases between them. Germline lookup yields CDR1 GTSNPN and CDR2 SVGIG (reference sequence). CDR3 sequence (DNA): TGTGCCTGGAGCGGGGGGGGTTCGGCCAATCAGCCCCAGCATTTT. It is translated as CAWSGGGSANQPQHF.

J is TRBJ1-4 and V is TRBV28; D gene uncertain. V was shortened by 10 bases and J by 0 bases, with 9 bases between the two germline ends. Germline lookup yields CDR1 MDHEN and CDR2 SYDVKM. The CDR3 sequence is 13 residues long. The DNA of the CDR3 is TGTGCCACCGGGATTGCAACTAATGAAAAACTGTTTTTT. As protein: CATGIATNEKLFF.

The V call is TRBV5-4, the J call TRBJ1-6; D remains unclear. The length of the CDR3 is 15 residues. From germline, CDR1 is SGHNT and CDR2 YYREEE (reference sequence). V lost 3 bases and J lost 7, with 14 bases in between. For the CDR3, the DNA is TGTGCCAGCAGCTCCAGGTCCGGCCAGAATTCACCCCTCCACTTT. Encoded protein: CASSSRSGQNSPLHF. The variable domain in full, completed from reference TRBV5-4 and TRBJ1-6, reads ETGVTQSPTHLIKTRGQQVTLRCSSQSGHNTVSWYQQALGQGPQFIFQYYREEENGRGNFPPRFSGLQFPNYSSELNVNALELDDSALYLCASSSRSGQNSPLHFGNGTRLTVT.